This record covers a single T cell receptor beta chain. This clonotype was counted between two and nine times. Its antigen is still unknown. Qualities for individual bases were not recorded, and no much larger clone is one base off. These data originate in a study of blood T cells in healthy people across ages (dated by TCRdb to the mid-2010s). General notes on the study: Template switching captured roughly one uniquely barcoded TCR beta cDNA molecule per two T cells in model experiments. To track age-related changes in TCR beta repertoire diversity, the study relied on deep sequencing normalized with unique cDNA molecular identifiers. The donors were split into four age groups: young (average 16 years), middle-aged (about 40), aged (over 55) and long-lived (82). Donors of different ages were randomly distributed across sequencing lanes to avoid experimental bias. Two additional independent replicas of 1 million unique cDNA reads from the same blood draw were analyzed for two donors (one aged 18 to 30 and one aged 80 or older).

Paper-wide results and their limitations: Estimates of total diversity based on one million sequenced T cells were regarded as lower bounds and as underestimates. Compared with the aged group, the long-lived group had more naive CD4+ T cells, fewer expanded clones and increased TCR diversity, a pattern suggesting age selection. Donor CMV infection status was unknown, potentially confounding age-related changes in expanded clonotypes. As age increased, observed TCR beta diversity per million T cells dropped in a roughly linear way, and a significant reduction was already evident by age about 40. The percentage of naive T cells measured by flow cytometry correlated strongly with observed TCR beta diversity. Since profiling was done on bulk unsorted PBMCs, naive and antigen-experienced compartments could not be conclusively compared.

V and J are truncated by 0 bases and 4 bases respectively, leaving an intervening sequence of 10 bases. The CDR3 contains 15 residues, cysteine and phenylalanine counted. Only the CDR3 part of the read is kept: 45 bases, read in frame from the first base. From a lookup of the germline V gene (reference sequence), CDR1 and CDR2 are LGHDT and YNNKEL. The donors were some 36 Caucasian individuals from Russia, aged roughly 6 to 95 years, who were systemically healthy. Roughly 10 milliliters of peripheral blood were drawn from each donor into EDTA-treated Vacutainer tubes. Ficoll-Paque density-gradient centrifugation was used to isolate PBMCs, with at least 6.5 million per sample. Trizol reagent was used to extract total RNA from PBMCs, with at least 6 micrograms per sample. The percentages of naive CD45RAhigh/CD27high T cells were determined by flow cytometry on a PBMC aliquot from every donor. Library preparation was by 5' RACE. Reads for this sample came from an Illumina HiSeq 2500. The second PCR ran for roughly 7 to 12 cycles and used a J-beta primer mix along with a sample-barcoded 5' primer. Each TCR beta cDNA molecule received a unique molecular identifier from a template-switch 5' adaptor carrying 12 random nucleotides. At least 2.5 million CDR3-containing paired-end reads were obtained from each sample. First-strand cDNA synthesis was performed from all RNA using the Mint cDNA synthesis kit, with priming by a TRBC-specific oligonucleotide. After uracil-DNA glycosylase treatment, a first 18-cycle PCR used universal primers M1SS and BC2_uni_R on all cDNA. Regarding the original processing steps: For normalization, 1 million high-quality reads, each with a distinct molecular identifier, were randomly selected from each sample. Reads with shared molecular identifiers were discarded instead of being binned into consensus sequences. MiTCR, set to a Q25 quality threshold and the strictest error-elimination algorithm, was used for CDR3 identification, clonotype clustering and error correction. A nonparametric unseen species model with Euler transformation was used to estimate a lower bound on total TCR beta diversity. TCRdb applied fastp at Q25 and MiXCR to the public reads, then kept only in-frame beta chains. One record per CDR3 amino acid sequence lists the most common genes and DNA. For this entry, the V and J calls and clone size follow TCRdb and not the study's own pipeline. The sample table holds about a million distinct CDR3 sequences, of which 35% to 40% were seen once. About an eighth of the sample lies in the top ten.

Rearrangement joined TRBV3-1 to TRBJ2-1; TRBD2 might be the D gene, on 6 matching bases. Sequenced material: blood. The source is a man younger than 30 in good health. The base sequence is TGTGCCAGCAGCCAAGATGCCGGGACTTACAATGAGCAGTTCTTC. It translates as CASSQDAGTYNEQFF.